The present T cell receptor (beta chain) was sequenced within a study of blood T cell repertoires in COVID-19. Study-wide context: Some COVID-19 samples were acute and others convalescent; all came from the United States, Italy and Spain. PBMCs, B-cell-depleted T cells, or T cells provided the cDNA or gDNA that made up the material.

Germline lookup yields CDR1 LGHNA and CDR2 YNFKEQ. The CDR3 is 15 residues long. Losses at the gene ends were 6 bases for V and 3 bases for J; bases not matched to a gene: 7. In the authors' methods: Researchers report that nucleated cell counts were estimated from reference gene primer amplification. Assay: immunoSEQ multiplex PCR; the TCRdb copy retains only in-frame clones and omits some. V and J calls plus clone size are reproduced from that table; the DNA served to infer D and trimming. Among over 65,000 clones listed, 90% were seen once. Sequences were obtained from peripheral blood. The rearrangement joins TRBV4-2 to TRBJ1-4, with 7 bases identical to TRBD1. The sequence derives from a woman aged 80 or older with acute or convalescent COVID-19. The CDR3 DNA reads TGTGCCAGCAGTCAAACAGGGGTTCCTAATGAAAAACTGTTTTTT. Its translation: CASSQTGVPNEKLFF.